This entry is about one T cell receptor beta chain. No antigen is known for it. This entry belongs to a study of cytomegalovirus exposure and HLA in healthy donors. The study, taken as a whole, reports: Trimming of TCR beta V- and J-genes showed a link, identified in a later analysis, to a missense DCLRE1C variant. It was reported that TCR beta sequences correctly inferred the HLA-A and HLA-B alleles for most subjects. Usually a TCR sequence was rare, but some public TCRs were found in many donors. The majority of CMV-associated TCR beta chains were reported as apparently HLA-restricted in a later analysis.

V lost 2 bases and J lost 10, with 9 bases in between. This CDR3 has 13 amino acids. Germline loops: CDR1 MRHNA, CDR2 SNTAGT. Researchers ran the PCR with 60 Vbeta and 13 Jbeta primers. Generated by immunoSEQ multiplex PCR, the TCRdb table keeps only in-frame clones and is missing some. The sample yields approximately 150,000 clones, roughly four fifths seen once. The rearrangement joins TRBV6-4 to TRBJ1-6, with a tentative D call TRBD1 (6 bases). This clonotype was obtained from a man between 18 and 35 years old in good health and CMV-seropositive. Source material: PBMCs. The CDR3 loop reads CASSDQGNSPLHF. The CDR3 DNA sequence: TGTGCCAGCAGTGACCAGGGGAACTCACCCCTCCACTTT.